The present entry profiles one T cell receptor (beta chain) with its context. The antigen is unknown. V was clipped by 6 bases and J by 11 bases; unmatched bases: 13. Germline V gene sequence: CDR1 SQVTM, CDR2 ANQGSEA. CDR3 length equals 13 residues. 60 Vbeta and 13 Jbeta primers were used in PCR. Here immunoSEQ multiplex PCR was the method, and the copy in TCRdb shows in-frame clones only, minus some. The sample has 70,000 or so clones, roughly 86% seen once; the top ten hold 1.9%. This entry comes from a study of cytomegalovirus exposure and HLA in healthy donors. Study results and limitations: A later analysis linked some 17,000 TCR beta sequences to HLA alleles at 0.05 false discovery rate. According to an earlier analysis, most TCR beta V segments yielded productive rearrangements about 87% or about 30% of the time.

The specimen sequenced was PBMCs. This receptor was identified in a man younger than 35 in good health and CMV-seronegative. The chain joins TRBV29-1 to TRBJ2-1; TRBD1 aligns across 7 bases. CDR3 coding DNA: TGCAGCGTAACAGGGGACATCTCATCGAAGCAGTTCTTC. Translation: CSVTGDISSKQFF.